The 19 T cell receptor beta chains given below trace back to one sample, sequenced in a study of blood T cell repertoires in COVID-19 (dated by TCRdb to the early 2020s). Library creation used the immunoSEQ multiplex PCR assay. Entries here come from immuneACCESS through TCRdb and include only in-frame sequences with V and J called. Some clones fail to appear in such tables; in the studies checked, an unresolved V gene covers under half of the shortfall, and the cause of the remainder is unknown. Here the sample has about 110,000 clones; 76% occur a single time. Jointly, the top ten make up about 3.8% of the sample. Sequencing was carried out using peripheral blood. The source is a woman older than 75 with acute or convalescent COVID-19.

The chain links TRBV4-3 to TRBJ2-2; 9 nucleotides align to TRBD2. This CDR3 spans 16 amino acids. The germline V gene encodes CDR1 LGHNA and CDR2 YSLEER. The V segment lost 1 base and the J segment 3 bases; nucleotides outside the gene matches: 3. The CDR3 reads CASSQGLADYTGELFF. In DNA, the CDR3 is TGCGCCAGCAGCCAAGGACTAGCGGATTACACCGGGGAGCTGTTTTTT.

The chain recombines TRBV7-3 with TRBJ1-6; TRBD1 matches at 9 bases. The length of the CDR3 is 15 residues. The germline gives CDR1 SGHTA, CDR2 FQGTGA. V dropped 4 bases and J dropped 7; count of bases not matched to a gene: 5. The CDR3 loop reads CASSSLGTGNSPLHF. DNA for the CDR3: TGTGCCAGCAGCTCCTTAGGGACAGGGAATTCACCCCTCCACTTT. The variable domain in full, with the rest retrieved from reference TRBV7-3 and TRBJ1-6, is GAGVSQTPSNKVTEKGKYVELRCDPISGHTALYWYRQSLGQGPEFLIYFQGTGAADDSGLPNDRFFAVRPEGSVSTLKIQRTERGDSAVYLCASSSLGTGNSPLHFGNGTRLTVT.

The chain combines TRBV5-1 with TRBJ2-5; 7 bases fit TRBD1. Losses at the gene ends were 3 bases for V and 0 bases for J; bases not matched to a gene: 2. CDR3 length equals 14 residues. Looked up from germline, CDR1 is SGHRS and CDR2 is YFSETQ. Here the CDR3 reads CASSSGQYQETQYF. The DNA of the CDR3 is TGCGCCAGCAGCTCGGGACAGTACCAAGAGACCCAGTACTTC.

The V gene is TRBV6-5, the J gene TRBJ2-7; TRBD1 aligns across 7 bases. CDR3 length: 15 amino acids. The V gene end was trimmed by 2 bases and the J gene end by 3 bases; junction bases not matched to a gene: 7. Germline CDR1 reads MNHEY; CDR2 reads SVGAGI. This CDR3 is CASSYATGSSYEQYF. The CDR3 DNA is TGTGCCAGCAGTTACGCGACAGGGTCGAGCTACGAGCAGTACTTC.

The rearrangement links TRBV9 to TRBJ1-2; 8 positions match TRBD1. CDR1 SGDLS and CDR2 YYNGEE come from the germline V gene. The CDR3 covers 17 residues. V trimming: 0 bases; J trimming: 2 bases; junction bases outside the gene matches: 9. CDR3 region: CASSVAALTGGNYGYTF. DNA of the CDR3: TGTGCCAGCAGCGTAGCGGCCCTTACAGGGGGGAACTATGGCTACACCTTC.

The gene calls are TRBV11-2 and TRBJ2-6; 9 positions agree with TRBD1. This CDR3 region has 17 residues. Trimming cost V 5 bases and J 0 bases; bases outside gene matches: 5. Germline CDR1 and CDR2: SGHAT and FQNNGV. The CDR3: CASSRGQGFSGANVLTF. In nucleotides, the CDR3 is TGTGCCAGCAGCCGCGGACAGGGGTTCTCTGGGGCCAACGTCCTGACTTTC.

The chain recombines TRBV5-1 with TRBJ1-1, with a possible D match to TRBD1 (5 bases). Trimming stripped 0 bases from V and 0 bases from J, with 6 bases between. The germline gives CDR1 SGHRS, CDR2 YFSETQ. CDR3 length equals 14 residues. CDR3 amino acids: CASSLDRLNTEAFF. In nucleotides, the CDR3 is TGCGCCAGCAGCTTGGACAGGCTGAACACTGAAGCTTTCTTT. Together with reference TRBV5-1 and TRBJ1-1, the CDR3 gives the full variable domain: KAGVTQTPRYLIKTRGQQVTLSCSPISGHRSVSWYQQTPGQGLQFLFEYFSETQRNKGNFPGRFSGRQFSNSRSEMNVSTLELGDSALYLCASSLDRLNTEAFFGQGTRLTVV.

This clone was counted between two and nine times. The J gene is TRBJ1-2, the V gene TRBV28; D not certain. Trimming pared 7 bases from V and 1 base from J, leaving 7 bases between. Germline CDR1 is MDHEN and CDR2 is SYDVKM. CDR3 length equals 12 residues. The CDR3 DNA is TGTGCCAGCACGAGGTTTAACTATGGCTACACCTTC. Its protein is CASTRFNYGYTF.

This rearrangement joins TRBV30 to TRBJ1-5; 10 bases fit TRBD1. This CDR3 has 16 residues. Germline CDR1 reads GTSNPN; CDR2 reads SVGIG (reference sequence). Unmatched junction bases numbered 9, after V lost 5 bases and J lost 2 bases. This CDR3 reads CAWASPGQGRNQPQHF. The CDR3 DNA is TGTGCCTGGGCTTCTCCGGGACAGGGGCGCAATCAGCCCCAGCATTTT.

This sequence joins TRBV5-1 and TRBJ2-7; 10 bases agree with TRBD1. The germline CDR1 and CDR2 sequences are SGHRS and YFSETQ. V lost 4 bases and J lost 2; bases outside the gene matches: 6. The length of the CDR3 is 15 residues. CDR3 coding DNA: TGCGCCAGCAGCAACGGACAGGGGGGTACCTACGAGCAGTACTTC. This translates into CASSNGQGGTYEQYF. Together with reference TRBV5-1 and TRBJ2-7, the CDR3 gives the full variable domain: KAGVTQTPRYLIKTRGQQVTLSCSPISGHRSVSWYQQTPGQGLQFLFEYFSETQRNKGNFPGRFSGRQFSNSRSEMNVSTLELGDSALYLCASSNGQGGTYEQYFGPGTRLTVT.

V is TRBV30 and J is TRBJ2-5; TRBD1 might be the D (6 bases). The CDR3 is 14 residues long. V dropped 3 bases and J dropped 0 bases, with 11 bases sitting between them. Germline CDR1 is GTSNPN and CDR2 is SVGIG (reference sequence). Written as DNA, the CDR3 is TGTGCCTGGAGCCAAGGGGGACACCAAGAGACCCAGTACTTC. This encodes CAWSQGGHQETQYF.

V gene TRBV5-1 combines with J gene TRBJ2-5; TRBD2 aligns across 10 bases. Germline V gene data show CDR1 as SGHRS and CDR2 as YFSETQ. The CDR3 sequence is 15 residues long. Trimming took 4 bases from V and 5 from J; bases not matched to a gene: 8. The CDR3 DNA is TGCGCCAGCAGCATAAGCGGGAGGGCCAGGGAGACCCAGTACTTC. Translation gives CASSISGRARETQYF.

The chain recombines TRBV7-9 with TRBJ1-6, with TRBD1 matching over 9 bases. V shed 2 bases and J 5 bases; nucleotides not matched to a gene: 1. Germline CDR1 SEHNR, CDR2 FQNEAQ (reference sequence). This CDR3 contains 15 residues. CDR3 DNA: TGTGCCAGCAGCTTAAGGGACAGGGATAATTCACCCCTCCACTTT. Translating gives CASSLRDRDNSPLHF.

J is TRBJ2-7 and V is TRBV9; 8 bases map to TRBD1. V lost 2 bases, J lost 1 base, and 5 bases stayed unmatched. Germline V gene lookup returns CDR1 SGDLS and CDR2 YYNGEE. The CDR3 loop spans 15 amino acids. CDR3 DNA: TGTGCCAGCAGCGTCTCAGGGGGCGCGTCCTACGAGCAGTACTTC. Protein: CASSVSGGASYEQYF. Looking up the rest from reference TRBV9 and TRBJ2-7 gives the full variable domain: DSGVTQTPKHLITATGQRVTLRCSPRSGDLSVYWYQQSLDQGLQFLIQYYNGEERAKGNILERFSAQQFPDLHSELNLSSLELGDSALYFCASSVSGGASYEQYFGPGTRLTVT.

The genes are TRBV18 and TRBJ2-7; the match to TRBD1 covers 9 bases. There are 15 residues in the CDR3. The J segment lost 6 bases and the V segment lost 0 bases, leaving 6 bases of the junction unmatched. Looked up from germline, CDR1 is KGHSH and CDR2 is LQKENI. The CDR3: CASSPPTGGTFEQYF. Written as DNA, the CDR3 is TGTGCCAGCTCACCACCGACAGGGGGGACCTTCGAGCAGTACTTC.

The chain is built from TRBV5-1 and TRBJ1-1; 10 bases map to TRBD1. With 0 bases clipped from V and 6 bases from J, the junction kept 8 bases outside the gene matches. This CDR3 has 16 residues. From germline, CDR1 is SGHRS and CDR2 YFSETQ. The CDR3 DNA follows: TGCGCCAGCAGCTTGGGAGTCTCGGGGACAGGGGCTGAAGCTTTCTTT. Amino acids: CASSLGVSGTGAEAFF.

The chain couples TRBV19 to TRBJ2-1, with 11 bases that match TRBD2. The V gene's germline CDR1 is LNHDA and CDR2 SQIVND (reference sequence). V gave up 7 bases and J gave up 5 bases; unmatched junction bases: 10. This CDR3 has 16 amino acids. DNA for the CDR3: TGTGCCAGTAATTCCCTACTAGCGGGAGTCAACAATGAGCAGTTCTTC. The encoded protein is CASNSLLAGVNNEQFF.

The rearrangement joins TRBV20-1 to TRBJ2-5, with D possibly being TRBD2 (6 bases). CDR1 DFQATT and CDR2 SNEGSKA come from the germline V gene (reference sequence). V lost 5 bases and J 2 bases, leaving 6 bases between the germline ends. The CDR3 runs to 11 residues. The CDR3 loop reads CSAGGQETQYF. DNA of the CDR3: TGCAGTGCTGGGGGGCAAGAGACCCAGTACTTC.

This clone was seen only once. The chain combines TRBV19 with TRBJ1-2, with 7 bases lining up with TRBD1. CDR1 and CDR2 from the germline V gene are LNHDA and SQIVND (reference sequence). The CDR3 length is 15 residues. With 6 bases clipped from V and 8 bases from J, the junction kept 15 bases outside the gene matches. For the CDR3, the DNA is TGTGCCAGTAGCCGCGACAGGGCCTTATTCGGGGGCTACACCTTC. Translating it yields CASSRDRALFGGYTF.